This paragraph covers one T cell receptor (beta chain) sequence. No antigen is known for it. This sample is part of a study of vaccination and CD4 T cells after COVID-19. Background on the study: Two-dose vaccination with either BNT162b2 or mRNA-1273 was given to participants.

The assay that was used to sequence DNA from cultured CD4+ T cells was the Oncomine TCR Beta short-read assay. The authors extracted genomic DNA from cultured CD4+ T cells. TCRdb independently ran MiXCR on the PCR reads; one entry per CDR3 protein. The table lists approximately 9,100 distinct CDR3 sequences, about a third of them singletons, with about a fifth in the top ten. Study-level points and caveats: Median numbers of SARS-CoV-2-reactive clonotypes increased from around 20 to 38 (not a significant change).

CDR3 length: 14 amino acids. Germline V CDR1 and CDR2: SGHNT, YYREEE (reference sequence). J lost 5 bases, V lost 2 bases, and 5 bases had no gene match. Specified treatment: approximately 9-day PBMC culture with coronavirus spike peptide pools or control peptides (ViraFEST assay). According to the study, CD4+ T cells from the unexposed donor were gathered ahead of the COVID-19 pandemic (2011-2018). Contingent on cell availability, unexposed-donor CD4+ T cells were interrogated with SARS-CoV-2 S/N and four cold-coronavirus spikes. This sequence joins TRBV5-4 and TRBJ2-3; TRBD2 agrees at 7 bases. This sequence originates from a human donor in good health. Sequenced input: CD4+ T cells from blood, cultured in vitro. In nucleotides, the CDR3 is TGTGCCAGCAGCTTCGAGGGAGGGCGAGATACGCAGTATTTT. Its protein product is CASSFEGGRDTQYF.